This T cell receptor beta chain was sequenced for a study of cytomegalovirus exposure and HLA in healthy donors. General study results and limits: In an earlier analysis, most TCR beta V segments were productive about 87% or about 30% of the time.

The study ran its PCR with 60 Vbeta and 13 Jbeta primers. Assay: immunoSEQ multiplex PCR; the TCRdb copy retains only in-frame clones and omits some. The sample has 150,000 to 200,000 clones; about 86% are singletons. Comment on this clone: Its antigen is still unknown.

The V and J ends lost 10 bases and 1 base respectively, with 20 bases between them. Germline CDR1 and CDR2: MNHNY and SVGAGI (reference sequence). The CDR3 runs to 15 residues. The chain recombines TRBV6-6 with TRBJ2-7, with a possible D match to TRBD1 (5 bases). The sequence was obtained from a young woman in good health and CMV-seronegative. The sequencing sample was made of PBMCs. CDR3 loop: CATSSRTGRSYEQYF. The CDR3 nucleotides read TGTGCCACCTCCTCTCGAACAGGTCGTTCCTACGAGCAGTACTTC.